These 10 T cell receptor beta chains were all obtained from the same sample, sequenced in a study of regulatory T cells (dated by TCRdb to 2016 to 2018). What the research found in general, with its limitations: Hydrophobic residues at CDR3 positions 6 and 7 were enriched in conventional CD4+ T cells from CD3G-deficient patients, suggesting more self-reactive specificities.

The library was built by means of the immunoSEQ multiplex PCR assay. The multiplex PCR relied on 52 forward TRBV primers and 13 reverse TRBJ primers, and amplification bias was corrected through assay-based and computational methods. TCRdb's version of the immuneACCESS table is confined to in-frame rearrangements and falls short of the full clone set. An unresolved V gene accounts for under half of the shortfall where checked; the remainder is of unknown origin. The sample data list about 35,000 clones, and 89% of these were observed just once. The ten most abundant clones make up about 2.5% of the sample. Their antigens are not known. Sequencing was done on a sample of conventional CD4+ T cells sorted from blood. The receptors originated from a person between 18 and 30 years old with CD3G deficiency.

Only one count was recorded for this clone. This chain connects TRBV7-2 to TRBJ2-7; weak D call: TRBD2 (5 bases). There are 13 residues in the CDR3. Germline lookup yields CDR1 SGHTA and CDR2 FQGNSA. V lost 5 bases to trimming and J lost 1 base, with 9 bases between them. CDR3 region: CASSPGGSYEQYF. The CDR3 DNA sequence: TGTGCCAGCAGCCCCGGAGGATCCTACGAGCAGTACTTC.

The rearrangement uses TRBV6-1 and TRBJ1-1, with unresolved D. The CDR3 has 13 amino acids. V was trimmed by 7 bases and J by 0 bases, leaving 9 bases between them. The germline gives CDR1 MNHNS, CDR2 SASEGT. The CDR3, as DNA: TGTGCCAGCACATTCCAGGTGAACACTGAAGCTTTCTTT. Translation: CASTFQVNTEAFF.

The V and J genes are TRBV6-1 and TRBJ1-4; D remains ambiguous. CDR3 length equals 16 residues. V lost 3 bases and J lost 5, with 16 bases in between. The V gene's germline CDR1 is MNHNS and CDR2 SASEGT. The DNA for the CDR3 is TGTGCCAGCAGTGAGGTAACCGGGATGCTCAATGAAAAACTGTTTTTT. Translating gives CASSEVTGMLNEKLFF.

The V call is TRBV19, the J call TRBJ2-2; a weak D match, TRBD1 (7 bases). Trimming removed 3 bases at V and 6 bases at J, with 11 bases between. This CDR3 spans 14 amino acids. Germline CDR1 is LNHDA and CDR2 is SQIVND (reference sequence). The CDR3: CASSIQGGAGELFF. DNA of the CDR3: TGTGCCAGTAGTATCCAGGGGGGTGCCGGGGAGCTGTTTTTT.

The count of this clone is one. V gene TRBV19 combines with J gene TRBJ2-2, with D possibly called TRBD1 or TRBD2 (5 bases each). Germline V gene data show CDR1 as LNHDA and CDR2 as SQIVND (reference sequence). Trimming shortened V by 4 bases and J by 8 bases, and 14 bases separated the two germline ends. The CDR3 sequence is 14 residues long. This CDR3 is CASSKGPFTGELFF. DNA of the CDR3: TGTGCCAGTAGTAAGGGACCCTTTACTGGGGAGCTGTTTTTT.

The chain links TRBV6-1 to TRBJ1-1; 9 bases are shared with TRBD1. Unmatched junction bases numbered 5, after V lost 3 bases and J lost 0 bases. The CDR3 has 16 residues. The germline CDR1 and CDR2 sequences are MNHNS and SASEGT. CDR3 protein: CASSEPGQGLNTEAFF. CDR3 bases: TGTGCCAGCAGTGAGCCGGGACAGGGCTTGAACACTGAAGCTTTCTTT.

The chain uses TRBV10-3 and TRBJ1-2; D is unclear. The CDR3 contains 13 residues. Germline values: CDR1 ENHRY, CDR2 SYGVKD. With 11 bases removed from V and 0 bases from J, the gap between germline ends came to 13 bases. CDR3 in DNA: TGTGCCGCTTCCCCAGTCACTAACTATGGCTACACCTTC. Its translation: CAASPVTNYGYTF.

This sequence joins TRBV5-1 and TRBJ2-3, with D possibly called TRBD1 or TRBD2 (6 bases each). V lost 2 bases and J 3 bases, leaving 16 bases between the germline ends. Germline loops: CDR1 SGHRS, CDR2 YFSETQ. CDR3 size: 16 residues. The CDR3 DNA follows: TGCGCCAGCAGCTTCGGGACCGAAGGGGGGACAGATACGCAGTATTTT. Translating gives CASSFGTEGGTDTQYF.

CDR3 in amino acids: CASSYSSGSTGELFF. The CDR3 DNA reads as TGCGCCAGCAGCTACTCTAGCGGGAGCACCGGGGAGCTGTTTTTT. The V gene is TRBV5-1, the J gene TRBJ2-2, with 10 bases matching TRBD2. The trim removed 3 bases at V and 4 bases at J, leaving 3 bases unmatched. The CDR3 covers 15 residues. Germline loops: CDR1 SGHRS, CDR2 YFSETQ.

The V and J genes are TRBV5-1 and TRBJ2-3, with a possible D match to TRBD2 (5 bases). The germline gives CDR1 SGHRS, CDR2 YFSETQ. The CDR3 loop spans 12 amino acids. Trimming left V 4 bases short and J 3 bases short, with 6 bases between. CDR3 DNA sequence: TGCGCCAGCAGCGGGAGTACAGATACGCAGTATTTT. Amino acids: CASSGSTDTQYF.